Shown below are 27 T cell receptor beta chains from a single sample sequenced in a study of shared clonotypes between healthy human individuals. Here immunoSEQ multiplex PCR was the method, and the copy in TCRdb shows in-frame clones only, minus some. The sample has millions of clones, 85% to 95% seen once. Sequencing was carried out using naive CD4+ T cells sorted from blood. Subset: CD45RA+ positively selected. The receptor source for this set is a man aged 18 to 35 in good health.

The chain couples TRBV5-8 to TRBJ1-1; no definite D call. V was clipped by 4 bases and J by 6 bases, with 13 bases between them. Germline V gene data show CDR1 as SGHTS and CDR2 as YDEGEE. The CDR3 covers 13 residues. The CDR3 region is CASSPLAEAEAFF. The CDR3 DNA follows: TGTGCCAGCAGCCCCCTGGCGGAAGCTGAAGCTTTCTTT.

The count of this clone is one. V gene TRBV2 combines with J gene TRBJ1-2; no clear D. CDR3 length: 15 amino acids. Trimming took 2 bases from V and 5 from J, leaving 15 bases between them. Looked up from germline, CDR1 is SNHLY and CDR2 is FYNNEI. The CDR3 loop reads CASSERRAGVYGYTF. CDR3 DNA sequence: TGTGCCAGCAGTGAAAGGCGGGCCGGAGTTTATGGCTACACCTTC.

For the CDR3, the DNA is TGTGCCTCAAGGGGGGACAATGAGCAGTTCTTC. This sequence encodes CASRGDNEQFF. The chain couples TRBV30 to TRBJ2-1; D is tentatively TRBD1 or TRBD2 (6 bases each). The CDR3 consists of 11 residues. Germline CDR1 is GTSNPN and CDR2 is SVGIG (reference sequence). Between the trimmed V and J ends, which lost 7 bases and 5 bases, there was a span of 9 bases.

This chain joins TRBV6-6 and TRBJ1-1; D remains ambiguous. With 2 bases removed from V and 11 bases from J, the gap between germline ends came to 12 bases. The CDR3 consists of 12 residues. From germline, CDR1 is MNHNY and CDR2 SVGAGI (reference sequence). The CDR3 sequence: CASSYAPPRAFF. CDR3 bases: TGTGCCAGCAGTTACGCCCCGCCTCGTGCTTTCTTT.

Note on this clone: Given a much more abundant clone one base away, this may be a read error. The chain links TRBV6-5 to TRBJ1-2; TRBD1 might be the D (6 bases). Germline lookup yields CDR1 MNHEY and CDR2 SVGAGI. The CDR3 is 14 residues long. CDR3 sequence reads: CASSYSRTDYGYAF. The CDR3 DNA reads TGTGCCAGCAGTTACTCCAGGACAGACTATGGCTACGCCTTC.

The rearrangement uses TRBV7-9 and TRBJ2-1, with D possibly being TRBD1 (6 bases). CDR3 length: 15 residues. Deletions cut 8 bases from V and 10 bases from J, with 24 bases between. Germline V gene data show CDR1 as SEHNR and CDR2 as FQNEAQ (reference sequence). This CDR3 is CASGPTGPAGIEQFF. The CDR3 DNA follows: TGTGCCAGCGGTCCGACAGGACCGGCGGGTATCGAGCAGTTCTTC.

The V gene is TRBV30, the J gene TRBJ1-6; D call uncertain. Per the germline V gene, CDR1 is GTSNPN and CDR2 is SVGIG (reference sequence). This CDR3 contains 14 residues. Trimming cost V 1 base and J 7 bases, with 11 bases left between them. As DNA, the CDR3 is TGTGCCTGGAGTGCGGGCAGGTTGAATTCACCCCTCCACTTT. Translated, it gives CAWSAGRLNSPLHF. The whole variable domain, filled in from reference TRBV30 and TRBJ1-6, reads SQTIHQWPATLVQPVGSPLSLECTVEGTSNPNLYWYRQAAGRGLQLLFYSVGIGQISSEVPQNLSASRPQDRQFILSSKKLLLSDSGFYLCAWSAGRLNSPLHFGNGTRLTVT.

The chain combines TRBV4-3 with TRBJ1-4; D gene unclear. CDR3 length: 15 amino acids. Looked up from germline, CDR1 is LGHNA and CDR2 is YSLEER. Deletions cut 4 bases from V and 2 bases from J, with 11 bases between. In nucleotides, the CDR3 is TGCGCCAGCAGCCCGGCAGGAGGCACTAATGAAAAACTGTTTTTT. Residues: CASSPAGGTNEKLFF.

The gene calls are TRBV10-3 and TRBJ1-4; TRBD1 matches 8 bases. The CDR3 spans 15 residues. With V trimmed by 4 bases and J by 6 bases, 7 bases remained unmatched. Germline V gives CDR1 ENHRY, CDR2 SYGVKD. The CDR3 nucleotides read TGTGCCATCAGTGCCGCAGGGGGCTTGGATGAAAAACTGTTTTTT. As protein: CAISAAGGLDEKLFF.

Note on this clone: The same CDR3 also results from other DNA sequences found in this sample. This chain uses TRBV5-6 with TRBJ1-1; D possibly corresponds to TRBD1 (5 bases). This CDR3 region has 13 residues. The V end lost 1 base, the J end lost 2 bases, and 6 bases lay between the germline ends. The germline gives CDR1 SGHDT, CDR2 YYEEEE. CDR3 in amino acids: CASSLRGNTEAFF. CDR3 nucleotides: TGTGCCAGCAGCTTGAGGGGAAACACTGAAGCTTTCTTT.

The CDR3 DNA is TGCGCCAGCAGTTCCAGGACAGGAAACATTCAGTACTTC. Residues: CASSSRTGNIQYF. The chain combines TRBV5-1 with TRBJ2-4, with 7 bases identical to TRBD1. CDR1 and CDR2 from the germline V gene are SGHRS and YFSETQ. The trim removed 5 bases at V and 6 bases at J, leaving 5 bases unmatched. The CDR3 spans 13 residues.

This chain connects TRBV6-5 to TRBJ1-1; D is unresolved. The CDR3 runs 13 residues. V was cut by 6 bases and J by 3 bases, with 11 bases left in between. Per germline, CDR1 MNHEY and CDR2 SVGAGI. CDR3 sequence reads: CASSREGYTEAFF. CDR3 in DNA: TGTGCCAGCAGCCGCGAGGGATACACTGAAGCTTTCTTT.

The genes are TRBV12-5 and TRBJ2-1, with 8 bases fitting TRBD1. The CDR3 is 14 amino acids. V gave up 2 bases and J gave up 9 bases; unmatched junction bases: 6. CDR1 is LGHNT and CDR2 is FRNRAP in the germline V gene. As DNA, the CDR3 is TGTGCTAGTGGTTTGTACACAGGGGGTTTTGAGCAGTTCTTC. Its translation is CASGLYTGGFEQFF.

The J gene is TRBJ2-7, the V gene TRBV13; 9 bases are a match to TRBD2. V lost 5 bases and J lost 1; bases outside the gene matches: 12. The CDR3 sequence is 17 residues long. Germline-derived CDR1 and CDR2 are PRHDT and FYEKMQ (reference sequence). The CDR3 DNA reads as TGTGCCAGCAGCCTCAATTCAGCGGGAGGTGGGTCCTACGAGCAGTACTTC. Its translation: CASSLNSAGGGSYEQYF.

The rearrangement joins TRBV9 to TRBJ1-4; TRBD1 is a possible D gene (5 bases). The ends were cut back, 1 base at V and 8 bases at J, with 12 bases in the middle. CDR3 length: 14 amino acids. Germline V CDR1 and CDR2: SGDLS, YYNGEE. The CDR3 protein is CASSVLRVREKLFF. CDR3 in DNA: TGTGCCAGCAGCGTACTCAGGGTCCGAGAAAAACTGTTTTTT.

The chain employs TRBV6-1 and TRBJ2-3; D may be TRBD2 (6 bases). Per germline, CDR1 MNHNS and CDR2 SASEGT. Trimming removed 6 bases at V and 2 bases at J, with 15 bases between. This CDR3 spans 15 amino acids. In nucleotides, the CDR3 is TGTGCCAGCAGGGAGGGACTTACGTTCACAGATACGCAGTATTTT. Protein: CASREGLTFTDTQYF.

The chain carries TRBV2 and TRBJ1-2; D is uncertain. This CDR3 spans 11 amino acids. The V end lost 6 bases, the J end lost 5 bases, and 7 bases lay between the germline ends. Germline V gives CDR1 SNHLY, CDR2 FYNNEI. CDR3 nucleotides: TGTGCCAGCAGGGCGGCTTATGGCTACACCTTC. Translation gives CASRAAYGYTF.

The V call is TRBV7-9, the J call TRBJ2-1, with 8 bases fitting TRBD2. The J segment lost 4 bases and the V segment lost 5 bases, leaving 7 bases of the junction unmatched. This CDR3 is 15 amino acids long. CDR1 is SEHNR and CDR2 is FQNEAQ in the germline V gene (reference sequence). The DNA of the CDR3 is TGTGCCAGCAGCCGGAGCGGGGGAGTATACAATGAGCAGTTCTTC. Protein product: CASSRSGGVYNEQFF. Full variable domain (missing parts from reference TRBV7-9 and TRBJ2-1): DTGVSQNPRHKITKRGQNVTFRCDPISEHNRLYWYRQTLGQGPEFLTYFQNEAQLEKSRLLSDRFSAERPKGSFSTLEIQRTEQGDSAMYLCASSRSGGVYNEQFFGPGTRLTVL.

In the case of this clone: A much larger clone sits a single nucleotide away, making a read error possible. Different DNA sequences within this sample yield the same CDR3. This CDR3 is CSVEDPQLAKNIQYF. The CDR3 region has the DNA TGCAGCGTCGAAGATCCGCAACTAGCCAAAAACATTCAGTACTTC. The genes are TRBV29-1 and TRBJ2-4; D remains ambiguous. This CDR3 contains 15 residues. CDR1 SQVTM and CDR2 ANQGSEA come from the germline V gene.

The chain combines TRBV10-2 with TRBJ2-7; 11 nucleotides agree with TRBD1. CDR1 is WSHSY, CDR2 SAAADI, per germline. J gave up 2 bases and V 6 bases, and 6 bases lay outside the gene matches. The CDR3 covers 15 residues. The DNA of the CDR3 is TGCGCCAGCAGATTGGGACAGGGGGAAACCTACGAGCAGTACTTC. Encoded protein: CASRLGQGETYEQYF.

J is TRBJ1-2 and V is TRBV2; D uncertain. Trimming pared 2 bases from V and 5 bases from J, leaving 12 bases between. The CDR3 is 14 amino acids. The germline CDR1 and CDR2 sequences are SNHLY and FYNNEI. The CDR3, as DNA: TGTGCCAGCAGTGAATACCCGGGCGGGTATGGCTACACCTTC. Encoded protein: CASSEYPGGYGYTF.

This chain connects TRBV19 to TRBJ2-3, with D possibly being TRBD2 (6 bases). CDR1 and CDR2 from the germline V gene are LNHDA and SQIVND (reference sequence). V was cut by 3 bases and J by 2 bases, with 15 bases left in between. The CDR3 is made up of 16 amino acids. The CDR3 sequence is CASSIGAGGVTDTQYF. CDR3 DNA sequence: TGTGCCAGTAGTATCGGGGCCGGGGGAGTCACAGATACGCAGTATTTT.

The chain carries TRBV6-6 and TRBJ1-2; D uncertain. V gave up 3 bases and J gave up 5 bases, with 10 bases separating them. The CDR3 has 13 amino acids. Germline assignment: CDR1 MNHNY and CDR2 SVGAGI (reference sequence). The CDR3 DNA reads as TGTGCCAGCAGTTATCTGGAAGGGTATGGCTACACCTTC. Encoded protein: CASSYLEGYGYTF.

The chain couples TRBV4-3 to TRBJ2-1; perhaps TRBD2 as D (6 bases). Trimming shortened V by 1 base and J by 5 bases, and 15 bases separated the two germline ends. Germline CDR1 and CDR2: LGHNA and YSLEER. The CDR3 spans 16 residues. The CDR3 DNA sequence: TGCGCCAGCAGCCAAGGTCTGGTAGCGGCTAACAATGAGCAGTTCTTC. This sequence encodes CASSQGLVAANNEQFF.

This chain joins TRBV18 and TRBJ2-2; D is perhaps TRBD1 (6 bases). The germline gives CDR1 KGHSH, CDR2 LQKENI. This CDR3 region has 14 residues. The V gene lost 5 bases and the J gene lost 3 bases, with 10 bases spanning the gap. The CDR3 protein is CASSVQGHTGELFF. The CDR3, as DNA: TGTGCCAGCTCAGTACAGGGCCACACCGGGGAGCTGTTTTTT.

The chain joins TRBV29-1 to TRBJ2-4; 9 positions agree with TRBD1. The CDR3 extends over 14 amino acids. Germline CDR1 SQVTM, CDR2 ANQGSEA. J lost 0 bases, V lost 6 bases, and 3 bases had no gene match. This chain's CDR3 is CSVGQGQAKNIQYF. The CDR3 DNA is TGCAGCGTCGGACAGGGGCAAGCCAAAAACATTCAGTACTTC.

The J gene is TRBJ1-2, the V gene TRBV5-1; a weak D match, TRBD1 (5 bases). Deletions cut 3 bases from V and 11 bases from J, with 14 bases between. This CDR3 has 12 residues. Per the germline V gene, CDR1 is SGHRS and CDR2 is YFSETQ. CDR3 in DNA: TGCGCCAGCAGCTCTGGGGCAGGTTCGTACACCTTC. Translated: CASSSGAGSYTF.